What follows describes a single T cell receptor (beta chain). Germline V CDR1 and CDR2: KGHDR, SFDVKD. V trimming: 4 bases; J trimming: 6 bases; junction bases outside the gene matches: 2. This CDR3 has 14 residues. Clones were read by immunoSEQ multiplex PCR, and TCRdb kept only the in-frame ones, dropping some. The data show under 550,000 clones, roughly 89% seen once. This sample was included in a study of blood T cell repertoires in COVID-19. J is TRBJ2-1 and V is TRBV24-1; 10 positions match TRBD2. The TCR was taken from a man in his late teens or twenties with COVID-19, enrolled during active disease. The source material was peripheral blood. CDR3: CATSESGGANEQFF. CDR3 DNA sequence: TGTGCCACCAGTGAAAGCGGGGGGGCCAATGAGCAGTTCTTC.